This T cell receptor beta chain is from a study of cytomegalovirus exposure and HLA in healthy donors. Study-level results: V- and J-gene trimming of TCR beta was linked (in a later analysis) to a missense DCLRE1C variant. Despite most TCR sequences being rare, some public TCRs occurred in many donors.

Comment on this clone: Its matching antigen is unknown.

The PCR ran on 60 Vbeta and 13 Jbeta primers. Sequencing was performed with immunoSEQ multiplex PCR; in TCRdb, only in-frame clones are kept and a portion is missing. The table includes about 190,000 clones, about 12% detected once. In germline, CDR1 is SEHNR, CDR2 FQNEAQ (reference sequence). The CDR3 is 14 amino acids. V shed 6 bases and J shed 11 bases, with 17 bases lying between them. The chain couples TRBV7-9 to TRBJ1-6; D gene unclear. This clonotype was sampled from a man in his forties or fifties in good health and CMV-seropositive. Source material: PBMCs. CDR3 DNA: TGTGCCAGCAGAACCCCAGAGGTATCGGCACCCCTCCACTTT. It specifies CASRTPEVSAPLHF.